The 26 T cell receptor beta chains given below trace back to one sample, sequenced in a study of cytomegalovirus exposure and HLA in healthy donors. The PCR had 60 Vbeta and 13 Jbeta primers. TCRdb keeps only in-frame clones here, not all; method: immunoSEQ multiplex PCR. Altogether under 130,000 clones are present, about 15% being singletons, with the ten largest covering about 0.79%. Sequenced: PBMCs. The receptors shown here come from a female donor in good health and CMV-seronegative.

This clone has only a few counts. The gene calls are TRBV30 and TRBJ2-1; TRBD2 might be the D (5 bases). CDR1 is GTSNPN and CDR2 is SVGIG in the germline V gene (reference sequence). The V gene lost 0 bases and the J gene lost 0 bases, with 15 bases spanning the gap. CDR3 size: 17 residues. As DNA, the CDR3 is TGTGCCTGGAGTGTACTCGGGAAGCGGAGCTCCTACAATGAGCAGTTCTTC. Translating it yields CAWSVLGKRSSYNEQFF.

This clone was detected a few times. This sequence joins TRBV4-1 and TRBJ1-1; TRBD1 agrees at 8 bases. CDR1 MGHRA and CDR2 YSYEKL come from the germline V gene. V trimming: 4 bases; J trimming: 6 bases; junction bases outside the gene matches: 7. The CDR3 sequence is 14 residues long. The CDR3 spells CASSRSDRGPEAFF. CDR3 coding DNA: TGCGCCAGCAGCCGCTCAGACAGGGGCCCTGAAGCTTTCTTT.

This sequence joins TRBV5-4 and TRBJ2-7, with D perhaps TRBD2 (6 bases). The CDR3 consists of 12 residues. Germline CDR1 SGHNT, CDR2 YYREEE (reference sequence). With 1 base removed from V and 7 bases from J, the gap between germline ends came to 9 bases. The CDR3 sequence is CASSLPGGEQYF. The DNA of the CDR3 is TGTGCCAGCAGCTTGCCCGGGGGTGAGCAGTACTTC.

This clone was counted a few times. The chain recombines TRBV27 with TRBJ1-2; D may be TRBD1 (6 bases). Germline V gene lookup returns CDR1 MNHEY and CDR2 SMNVEV (reference sequence). V gave up 0 bases and J gave up 0 bases, with 8 bases separating them. CDR3 length equals 15 residues. The CDR3 region has the DNA TGTGCCAGCAGTTTATCACAGGGTGCTAACTATGGCTACACCTTC. Translated: CASSLSQGANYGYTF.

The chain employs TRBV28 and TRBJ1-5; D not resolved. The germline V gene has CDR1 MDHEN and CDR2 SYDVKM. The CDR3 has 15 residues. V shed 4 bases and J shed 7 bases, with 17 bases lying between them. For the CDR3, the DNA is TGTGCCAGCAGTTCACAAGGTGGAGGATGGCAGCCCCAGCATTTT. It is translated as CASSSQGGGWQPQHF.

This sequence joins TRBV7-8 and TRBJ1-1; D call uncertain. CDR1 and CDR2 (germline): SGHVS, FQNEAQ. CDR3 length: 10 residues. V was clipped by 1 base and J by 8 bases, with 2 bases between them. Written as DNA, the CDR3 is TGTGCCAGCAGCTTAGTAGAAGCTTTCTTT. Its protein is CASSLVEAFF.

The V gene is TRBV30, the J gene TRBJ2-7; TRBD2 might be the D (5 bases). The CDR3 extends over 15 amino acids. Looked up from germline, CDR1 is GTSNPN and CDR2 is SVGIG (reference sequence). V was cut by 3 bases and J by 2 bases, with 17 bases left in between. CDR3 nucleotide sequence: TGTGCCTGGAGCCCGATGGGGAGCCCTCCCTACGAGCAGTACTTC. This gives the protein CAWSPMGSPPYEQYF.

In this sample, this clone turned up a few times. The V and J genes are TRBV28 and TRBJ1-2; D possibly corresponds to TRBD1 (5 bases). V lost 6 bases, J lost 1 base, and 12 bases lay in between. The length of the CDR3 is 14 residues. The germline V gene has CDR1 MDHEN and CDR2 SYDVKM. The CDR3 DNA sequence: TGTGCCAGCAGCCCAGGGAGGGTTAACTATGGCTACACCTTC. It yields the protein CASSPGRVNYGYTF.

This chain uses TRBV11-2 with TRBJ1-2; 7 nucleotides agree with TRBD1. Germline V gives CDR1 SGHAT, CDR2 FQNNGV. This CDR3 spans 15 amino acids. With 3 bases clipped from V and 2 bases from J, the junction kept 6 bases outside the gene matches. The CDR3 DNA reads TGTGCCAGCAGCTTCTCCCCAGGGGGGAACTATGGCTACACCTTC. Translating it yields CASSFSPGGNYGYTF.

The table lists this clone with a few counts. The chain joins TRBV19 to TRBJ1-3, with D unclear. Germline values: CDR1 LNHDA, CDR2 SQIVND (reference sequence). This CDR3 has 16 amino acids. V was shortened by 5 bases and J by 0 bases, with 14 bases between the two germline ends. CDR3 sequence: CASSSSGEGSGNTIYF. The CDR3 region has the DNA TGTGCCAGTAGTTCCTCCGGGGAGGGCTCTGGAAACACCATATATTTT.

This clone has a handful of counts. The rearrangement links TRBV2 to TRBJ1-2, with 8 bases matching TRBD1. V shed 4 bases and J 4 bases; nucleotides not matched to a gene: 8. This CDR3 contains 15 residues. The germline gives CDR1 SNHLY, CDR2 FYNNEI. CDR3 in DNA: TGTGCCAGCAGTGCCAGGCCAGGGGGCCTCTATGGCTACACCTTC. Translation: CASSARPGGLYGYTF.

This chain uses TRBV18 with TRBJ2-1, with TRBD2 matching 12 bases. V gave up 3 bases and J gave up 5 bases; unmatched junction bases: 11. Germline V gives CDR1 KGHSH, CDR2 LQKENI. The CDR3 contains 18 residues. CDR3 sequence reads: CASSPRRTSGISHNEQFF. The CDR3 DNA reads TGTGCCAGCTCACCCCGACGGACTAGCGGGATTTCTCACAATGAGCAGTTCTTC.

This clone was counted a few times. The chain joins TRBV4-3 to TRBJ1-1, with 7 bases fitting TRBD1. This CDR3 comprises 15 residues. CDR1 is LGHNA and CDR2 is YSLEER in the germline V gene. The trim removed 2 bases at V and 4 bases at J, leaving 7 bases unmatched. CDR3 residues: CASSQRQGQRTEAFF. In DNA, the CDR3 is TGCGCCAGCAGCCAACGTCAGGGACAGCGCACTGAAGCTTTCTTT.

This clone appeared once. J is TRBJ2-7 and V is TRBV5-1, with D possibly matching TRBD1 (6 bases). V shed 5 bases and J shed 1 base, with 16 bases lying between them. The CDR3 covers 15 residues. The germline CDR1 and CDR2 sequences are SGHRS and YFSETQ. The CDR3 nucleotides read TGCGCCAGCAGAAACCACGGGACAAATTCCTACGAGCAGTACTTC. Translating gives CASRNHGTNSYEQYF.

This clone was seen only a few times. The identical CDR3 is also encoded by other nucleotide sequences in the sample. The DNA of the CDR3 is TGCAGCGTACAGGGGTCCTACGAGCAGTACTTC. Translated: CSVQGSYEQYF. The J gene is TRBJ2-7, the V gene TRBV29-1; TRBD1 aligns across 7 bases. V dropped 6 bases and J dropped 1; count of bases not matched to a gene: 0. This CDR3 has 11 amino acids. CDR1 is SQVTM, CDR2 ANQGSEA, per germline.

This clone was seen a few times. CDR3 sequence (DNA): TGTGCCTGGAAGACAGGGTTGGTCGAGCAGTACTTC. Protein sequence: CAWKTGLVEQYF. V is TRBV30 and J is TRBJ2-7; 7 bases align to TRBD1. The length of the CDR3 is 12 residues. The ends lost 4 bases at V and 6 bases at J; junction bases unmatched: 6. Looked up from germline, CDR1 is GTSNPN and CDR2 is SVGIG (reference sequence).

The table lists this clone with a few counts. This chain connects TRBV4-2 to TRBJ2-7; the match to TRBD2 covers 8 bases. The CDR3 is made up of 16 amino acids. With 8 bases clipped from V and 3 bases from J, the junction kept 15 bases outside the gene matches. The germline V gene encodes CDR1 LGHNA and CDR2 YNFKEQ. CDR3 protein: CASGSGGREVHYEQYF. CDR3 coding DNA: TGTGCCAGCGGGTCGGGAGGGCGGGAGGTCCACTACGAGCAGTACTTC.

This clone turned up a few times. This chain connects TRBV9 to TRBJ1-1, with 9 positions matching TRBD1. CDR1 and CDR2 (germline): SGDLS, YYNGEE. V shed 5 bases, J shed 2 bases, and the junction held 4 bases outside the gene matches. CDR3 size: 14 residues. The CDR3 nucleotides read TGTGCCAGCAGTGGGGGACAGGGAAACACTGAAGCTTTCTTT. It encodes CASSGGQGNTEAFF.

CDR3 sequence reads: CASLASYEQYF. For the CDR3, the DNA is TGTGCCAGTCTAGCTTCTTACGAGCAGTACTTC. The rearrangement uses TRBV7-8 and TRBJ2-7, with D possibly matching TRBD2 (5 bases). Germline loops: CDR1 SGHVS, CDR2 FQNEAQ. The CDR3 sequence is 11 residues long. Trimming shortened V by 9 bases and J by 4 bases, and 10 bases separated the two germline ends.

The chain employs TRBV9 and TRBJ1-1, with D tentatively TRBD1 (6 bases). V dropped 2 bases and J dropped 0 bases, with 11 bases sitting between them. Germline CDR1 is SGDLS and CDR2 is YYNGEE. The CDR3 totals 15 residues. For the CDR3, the DNA is TGTGCCAGCAGCGTTAATACAGGGTTGAACACTGAAGCTTTCTTT. Its translation is CASSVNTGLNTEAFF.

V gene TRBV30 combines with J gene TRBJ2-7; D is unclear. Trimming shortened V by 2 bases and J by 1 base, and 6 bases separated the two germline ends. The CDR3 length is 12 residues. The germline CDR1 and CDR2 sequences are GTSNPN and SVGIG (reference sequence). The CDR3, as DNA: TGTGCCTGGAGTCCGGTATCCTACGAGCAGTACTTC. It specifies CAWSPVSYEQYF.

This clone was observed a few times. The chain employs TRBV5-1 and TRBJ1-4, with 7 nucleotides matching TRBD1. The junction had 10 bases not matched to a gene; V was cut back by 4 bases and J by 4 bases. CDR3 size: 16 residues. Germline-derived CDR1 and CDR2 are SGHRS and YFSETQ. CDR3 sequence (DNA): TGCGCCAGCAGCATAAACCCACAGGGGAATAATGAAAAACTGTTTTTT. Protein sequence: CASSINPQGNNEKLFF. The variable domain in full, with the rest retrieved from reference TRBV5-1 and TRBJ1-4, is KAGVTQTPRYLIKTRGQQVTLSCSPISGHRSVSWYQQTPGQGLQFLFEYFSETQRNKGNFPGRFSGRQFSNSRSEMNVSTLELGDSALYLCASSINPQGNNEKLFFGSGTQLSVL.

This clone was counted only a few times. J is TRBJ2-2 and V is TRBV29-1; D might be TRBD2 (6 bases). V lost 7 bases, J lost 0 bases, and 12 bases lay in between. The CDR3 is 14 residues long. Germline-derived CDR1 and CDR2 are SQVTM and ANQGSEA. Here the CDR3 reads CSAGGPTNTGELFF. The CDR3 DNA follows: TGCAGCGCCGGGGGACCTACGAACACCGGGGAGCTGTTTTTT.

The rearrangement links TRBV19 to TRBJ2-1, with 10 bases fitting TRBD1. The CDR3 loop spans 14 amino acids. Trimming took 3 bases from V and 8 from J; bases not matched to a gene: 4. In germline, CDR1 is LNHDA, CDR2 SQIVND (reference sequence). In DNA form, the CDR3 reads TGTGCCAGTAGTATTGACAGGGGGCTCGATGAGCAGTTCTTC. Translation gives CASSIDRGLDEQFF.

The chain carries TRBV29-1 and TRBJ1-2; 8 bases are a match to TRBD1. Germline loops: CDR1 SQVTM, CDR2 ANQGSEA. Unmatched junction bases numbered 9, after V lost 6 bases and J lost 0 bases. The CDR3 length is 15 residues. The CDR3 sequence: CSVPSRRGPNYGYTF. DNA of the CDR3: TGCAGCGTCCCTTCCCGCAGGGGGCCTAACTATGGCTACACCTTC.

In this sample, this clone turned up a few times. The V call is TRBV2, the J call TRBJ1-3; no definite D call. Per the germline V gene, CDR1 is SNHLY and CDR2 is FYNNEI. Trimming took 1 base from V and 2 from J, leaving 9 bases between them. The CDR3 length is 15 residues. The CDR3 sequence is CASSEGVTAGNTIYF. In nucleotides, the CDR3 is TGTGCCAGCAGTGAAGGGGTGACTGCTGGAAACACCATATATTTT.